Following are 12 T cell receptor beta chains from one sample sequenced in a study of T cells in Graves' hyperthyroidism and ophthalmopathy. Amplified TCR beta CDR3 regions came from RNA transcripts. Researchers ran a first-round RT-PCR on the TCR CDR3 using the HTBI primer set. MiXCR, run by TCRdb on the multiplex PCR reads, gives a single entry per CDR3 protein. Seen here are over 700,000 distinct CDR3 sequences, around a third observed once, and the top ten hold around 30%. The source material was blood. The receptor set was obtained from a middle-aged woman with Graves' hyperthyroidism.

This clonotype was recorded a few times. The V gene is TRBV6-1, the J gene TRBJ1-1, with D uncertain. Trimming left V 7 bases short and J 10 bases short, with 13 bases between. The length of the CDR3 is 11 residues. Germline lookup yields CDR1 MNHNS and CDR2 SASEGT. The CDR3 nucleotides read TGTGCCAGCACTAAGACCCTGGGAGCTTTCTTT. This translates into CASTKTLGAFF.

The chain recombines TRBV4-1 with TRBJ2-7, with D perhaps TRBD2 (5 bases). Trimming stripped 0 bases from V and 2 bases from J, with 11 bases between. Per the germline V gene, CDR1 is MGHRA and CDR2 is YSYEKL. The CDR3 is 15 residues long. The CDR3 here is CASSQDFEGPYEQYF. The CDR3 DNA is TGCGCCAGCAGCCAAGATTTCGAGGGTCCCTACGAGCAGTACTTC.

This chain uses TRBV7-9 with TRBJ2-2; 8 bases are a match to TRBD1. Germline-derived CDR1 and CDR2 are SEHNR and FQNEAQ (reference sequence). The V gene end was trimmed by 5 bases and the J gene end by 4 bases; junction bases not matched to a gene: 12. This CDR3 comprises 17 residues. CDR3 DNA sequence: TGTGCCAGCAGCGGGCCAGGGGGCGGGACGGTCACCGGGGAGCTGTTTTTT. Translating gives CASSGPGGGTVTGELFF.

This clonotype was seen at least ten times. V and J are TRBV29-1 and TRBJ1-1, with D perhaps TRBD1 (5 bases). Germline-derived CDR1 and CDR2 are SQVTM and ANQGSEA. The V end lost 1 base, the J end lost 1 base, and 16 bases lay between the germline ends. CDR3 length: 16 amino acids. CDR3: CSVEGGGDPGNTEAFF. Written as DNA, the CDR3 is TGCAGCGTTGAAGGGGGGGGGGATCCTGGGAACACTGAAGCTTTCTTT.

The chain employs TRBV29-1 and TRBJ2-2; 7 bases are shared with TRBD2. The CDR3 runs to 16 residues. Germline values: CDR1 SQVTM, CDR2 ANQGSEA. The ends lost 7 bases at V and 5 bases at J; junction bases unmatched: 16. The CDR3 nucleotides are TGCAGCGCCCAAGGGGCACGCGGGAGAAGAACCGGGGAGCTGTTTTTT. This gives the protein CSAQGARGRRTGELFF.

Only a few counts were recorded for this clonotype. This chain uses TRBV9 with TRBJ1-6; D is possibly TRBD1 (5 bases). Germline values: CDR1 SGDLS, CDR2 YYNGEE. The CDR3 loop spans 17 amino acids. The V end was cut by 4 bases, the J end by 2 bases, with 16 bases between. The CDR3 coding sequence is TGTGCCAGCAGCCCGGGACCCACGAATCCCTATAATTCACCCCTCCACTTT. As protein: CASSPGPTNPYNSPLHF.

This clonotype was seen repeatedly, ten times or more. The rearrangement links TRBV10-3 to TRBJ1-2; D is perhaps TRBD1 (5 bases). Germline CDR1 ENHRY, CDR2 SYGVKD. The CDR3 has 13 amino acids. Trimming shortened V by 2 bases and J by 6 bases, and 10 bases separated the two germline ends. The CDR3 DNA reads TGTGCCATCAGTGAGGGCCAGGGCGATGGCTACACCTTC. It encodes CAISEGQGDGYTF.

In its sample, this clonotype was seen once. The gene calls are TRBV7-8 and TRBJ2-3, with 7 bases lining up with TRBD1. Germline-derived CDR1 and CDR2 are SGHVS and FQNEAQ. V shed 0 bases and J 2 bases; nucleotides not matched to a gene: 11. The CDR3 is made up of 18 amino acids. The CDR3 is CASSLARGGRPFTDTQYF. DNA for the CDR3: TGTGCCAGCAGCTTAGCGCGAGGGGGCCGCCCTTTCACAGATACGCAGTATTTT.

This clonotype showed up many times. This chain uses TRBV6-6 with TRBJ1-1; no definite D call. The CDR3 is 13 residues long. Between the trimmed V and J ends, which lost 8 bases and 3 bases, there was a span of 13 bases. The germline V gene encodes CDR1 MNHNY and CDR2 SVGAGI (reference sequence). The CDR3 here is CASSPSRDTEAFF. DNA of the CDR3: TGTGCCAGCTCCCCTTCAAGGGACACTGAAGCTTTCTTT.

The V call is TRBV20-1, the J call TRBJ2-1, with TRBD1 identical over 10 bases. V shed 3 bases and J 8 bases; nucleotides not matched to a gene: 7. Germline V CDR1 and CDR2: DFQATT, SNEGSKA (reference sequence). The CDR3 is 14 residues long. CDR3 protein: CSASQGQGRHEQFF. CDR3 DNA sequence: TGCAGTGCTAGTCAGGGACAGGGGCGGCATGAGCAGTTCTTC.

The chain has TRBV20-1 and TRBJ2-7; 8 bases match TRBD1. The CDR3 consists of 12 residues. Looked up from germline, CDR1 is DFQATT and CDR2 is SNEGSKA (reference sequence). Trimming took 4 bases from V and 3 from J; bases not matched to a gene: 2. CDR3 coding DNA: TGCAGTGCTATCGGGACAGGCTACGAGCAGTACTTC. This translates into CSAIGTGYEQYF.

A note on this clonotype: Germline is not matched at one junction end, which may reflect a read error. The CDR3 loop reads CASTSTGTRTEKLVF. The CDR3 DNA is TGTGCCAGCACCTCCACCGGGACCCGGACGGAAAAACTGGTTTTT. The gene calls are TRBV10-3 and TRBJ1-4; possibly TRBD1 for D (5 bases). There are 15 residues in the CDR3. CDR1 ENHRY and CDR2 SYGVKD come from the germline V gene.